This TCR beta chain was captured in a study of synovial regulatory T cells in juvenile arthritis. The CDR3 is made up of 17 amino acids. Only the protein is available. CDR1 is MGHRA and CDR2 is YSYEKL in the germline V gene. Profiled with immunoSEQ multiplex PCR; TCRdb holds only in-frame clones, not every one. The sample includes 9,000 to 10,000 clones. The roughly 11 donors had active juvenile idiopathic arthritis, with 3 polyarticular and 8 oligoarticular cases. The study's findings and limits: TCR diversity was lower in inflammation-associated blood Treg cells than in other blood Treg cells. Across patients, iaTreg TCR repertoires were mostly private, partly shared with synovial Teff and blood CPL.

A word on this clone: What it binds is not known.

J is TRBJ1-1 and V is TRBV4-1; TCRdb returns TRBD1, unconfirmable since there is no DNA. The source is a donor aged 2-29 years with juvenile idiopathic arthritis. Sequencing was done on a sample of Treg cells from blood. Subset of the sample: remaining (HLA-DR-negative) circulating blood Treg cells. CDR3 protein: CASSHSDRAYMNTEAFF.